This entry concerns a single TCR beta chain. Its specificity is not known. Individual cDNA molecules each carried unique molecular identifiers attached by the library. TCRdb called the reads again in MiXCR, with one record for every CDR3 protein. Of roughly 120,000 distinct CDR3 sequences listed, approximately 9% were seen once; the top ten hold 1.1% to 1.5%. The sample originates from a study of human T cells and chemical hapten exposure. Study-level findings and limits: Those TCRs sitting above 1 in 1000 frequency stayed the same with DPC sensitization.

The CDR3 extends over 14 amino acids. V dropped 0 bases and J dropped 1 base, with 6 bases sitting between them. CDR1 and CDR2 from the germline V gene are MNHEY and SMNVEV (reference sequence). Unseparated into fractions, whole blood served as the source from which total RNA was extracted. The specimen was whole blood. The source of this sequence is a human donor in good health. Some clones in this sample may be carry-over from other donors' samples. J is TRBJ1-1 and V is TRBV27; D remains unclear. For the CDR3, the DNA is TGTGCCAGCAGTTTATCGGGCCCGAACACTGAAGCTTTCTTT. Protein sequence: CASSLSGPNTEAFF.